This T cell receptor beta chain was recovered during a study of shared clonotypes between healthy human individuals. The CDR3 spans 11 residues. Germline V gene data show CDR1 as SSHAT and CDR2 as FNYEAQ (reference sequence). Measured with immunoSEQ multiplex PCR; TCRdb has only the in-frame clones, and not every one. The sample lists roughly 380,000 clones, around 96% occurring once. The sequence derives from a man younger than 45 in good health. Input material: memory CD8+ T cells sorted from blood. As to subset: CD45RO+ cells pooled with CCR7-negative TemRA cells. This chain connects TRBV7-7 to TRBJ2-7; D not certain. The CDR3 DNA is TGTGCTAGCCCTTTCTCCTACGAGCAGTACTTC. It translates to CASPFSYEQYF.